This is a list of T cell receptor beta chains from one sample in a study of blood T cell repertoires in COVID-19. The assay was immunoSEQ multiplex PCR, and TCRdb's table has in-frame clones only and misses some. The sample includes roughly 57,000 clones, about 76% of them seen just once. Material for sequencing was peripheral blood. These receptors came from a man between 65 and 80 years old with active or convalescent COVID-19. The CDR3 runs from the conserved cysteine through the conserved F or W. Fields, in order: clone size, V gene, D gene, J gene, CDR3 DNA, CDR3 protein. A D gene is named only where the DNA matches it firmly. Clone size is shown for a subset of rows, as once, few, many or a class of expanded clone.

few	TRBV28	.	TRBJ1-5	TGTGCCAGCAGTTTATCTTTTCAGGGGAATCAGCCCCAGCATTTT	CASSLSFQGNQPQHF
.	TRBV19	TRBD1	TRBJ2-2	TGTGCCAGTAGAGACAGGGGGGACACCGGGGAGCTGTTTTTT	CASRDRGDTGELFF
.	TRBV2	.	TRBJ1-6	TGTGCCAGCAAACCTCTAGACAGCGCTAATTCACCCCTCCACTTT	CASKPLDSANSPLHF
many	TRBV5-6	.	TRBJ2-5	TGTGCCAGCAGCTTCGGGGGATTGGGGGAGACCCAGTACTTC	CASSFGGLGETQYF
.	TRBV12-3/TRBV12-4	.	TRBJ1-6	TGTGCCAGCAGCCCTTATCAGAATTCACCCCTCCACTTT	CASSPYQNSPLHF
once	TRBV3-1/TRBV3-2	TRBD1	TRBJ1-2	TGTGCCAGCAGCCGCGCAAGGGACAGAGGAAGCTATGGCTACACCTTC	CASSRARDRGSYGYTF
.	TRBV19	TRBD1	TRBJ1-4	TGTGCCAGTAGCCGGGACAGGGTTACATCAACTAATGAAAAACTGTTTTTT	CASSRDRVTSTNEKLFF
.	TRBV5-1	.	TRBJ1-4	TGCGCCAGCAGACTTGGTTGGACTAATGAAAAACTGTTTTTT	CASRLGWTNEKLFF
.	TRBV21-1	.	TRBJ1-4	TGTGCCAGCAGCACCTCGGTGGGCCCGTTTTTT	CASSTSVGPFF
.	TRBV19	TRBD1	TRBJ1-1	TGTGCCAGTAGTATGGACAGGGGGGGGAACACTGAAGCTTTCTTT	CASSMDRGGNTEAFF
.	TRBV7-2	TRBD1	TRBJ1-2	TGTGCCAGCAGCTGGGACAGGGAAGTTGATGACTACACCTTC	CASSWDREVDDYTF
.	TRBV9	TRBD1	TRBJ1-1	TGTGCCAGCAGCGCCGCCACCGGGACAGATGAAGCTTTCTTT	CASSAATGTDEAFF
.	TRBV3-1/TRBV3-2	.	TRBJ1-2	TGTGCCAGCAGCCGCCGGACAGACCCCCTCACCTTC	CASSRRTDPLTF
.	TRBV10-3	.	TRBJ1-2	TGTGCCATCAGTGAGTCGAGCGGGACCTATGTCGGCTACACCTTC	CAISESSGTYVGYTF
few	TRBV14	.	TRBJ1-2	TGTGCCAGCAGCCCAGGGAGGTGGAATGGCTACACCTTC	CASSPGRWNGYTF
.	TRBV24-1	.	TRBJ1-3	TGTGCCACCAGTGATTCATCAGGGCGTTCGGACACCATATATTTT	CATSDSSGRSDTIYF
.	TRBV2	TRBD2	TRBJ2-5	TGTGCCAGCAGTGATCTAGCGGACCAAGAGACCCAGTACTTC	CASSDLADQETQYF
.	TRBV19	TRBD1	TRBJ2-5	TGTGCCAGTAGTATAGGGGGACAGTTCCAAGAGACCCAGTACTTC	CASSIGGQFQETQYF
.	TRBV14	TRBD2	TRBJ2-3	TGTGCCAGCAGCAACCTAGCGGGGGCCACAGATACGCAGTATTTT	CASSNLAGATDTQYF
.	TRBV28	TRBD1	TRBJ2-3	TGTGCCAGCAGTTTATCAGGGGGAGAATGGTATTTT	CASSLSGGEWYF
.	TRBV6-5	TRBD1	TRBJ1-4	TGTGCCAGCAGGCAGACAGGGACGAGTGAAAAACTGTTTTTT	CASRQTGTSEKLFF
.	TRBV7-8	.	TRBJ2-1	TGTGCCAGCAGCTTAGGCGGAGCGGCGACGTACAATGAGCAGTTCTTC	CASSLGGAATYNEQFF
.	TRBV6-1	.	TRBJ1-5	TGTGCCAGCAGTGAGAGGGAGTCCAGGCGTAATCAGCCCCAGCATTTT	CASSERESRRNQPQHF
.	TRBV11-3	TRBD1	TRBJ2-3	TGTGCCAGCAGCTCGGTGCAACAGGGGAGTATGGATACGCAGTATTTT	CASSSVQQGSMDTQYF
.	TRBV6-4	TRBD1	TRBJ2-1	TGTGCCAGCAGCATGGAGCAGGGGGTGTGGAATGAGCAGTTCTTC	CASSMEQGVWNEQFF
.	TRBV19	.	TRBJ1-1	TGTGCCAGTAGTATAGGGGTGGGAGGAGACACTGAAGCTTTCTTT	CASSIGVGGDTEAFF
once	TRBV24-1	.	TRBJ2-7	TGTGCCACCAGTGATCCACAGGGCGAGCAGTACTTC	CATSDPQGEQYF
.	TRBV7-2	.	TRBJ2-7	TGTGCCAGCAGCTTAAATCTGATGAGCGGCGAGCAGTACTTC	CASSLNLMSGEQYF
.	TRBV7-2	.	TRBJ1-5	TGTGCCAGCAGGGGGGGGACTGGGGTTAATCAGCCCCAGCATTTT	CASRGGTGVNQPQHF